This is a list of T cell receptor beta chains from one sample in a study of T cell changes during pregnancy in multiple sclerosis. Method: immunoSEQ multiplex PCR; TCRdb's copy keeps in-frame clones and lacks some. This sample has roughly 60,000 clones, with around 96% found just once. This sample comprised CD8+ T cells from peripheral blood mononuclear cells, obtained after pregnancy. These receptors all stem from a female donor with multiple sclerosis, enrolled in a pregnancy study. Each CDR3 is given with its conserved first and last residue. The D gene is left open where the match is weak. Clone size, where shown, is once, few, many, or a class for clones that have expanded.

J | size | D | V | DNA | CDR3
TRBJ2-4 | NA | TRBD1 | TRBV2 | TGTGCCAGCGGGGACAGGGATGAGGTCAAAAACATTCAGTACTTC | CASGDRDEVKNIQYF
TRBJ1-1 | NA | NA | TRBV19 | TGTGCCAGTAGTCCCAACAGGAACACTGAAGCTTTCTTT | CASSPNRNTEAFF
TRBJ2-6 | NA | NA | TRBV27 | TGTGCCAGCAGTTTAGGAGGGTCTGGGGCCAACGTCCTGACTTTC | CASSLGGSGANVLTF
TRBJ1-1 | NA | NA | TRBV6-1 | TGTGCCAGCAGTCCAGGGATCCCTGAAGCTTTCTTT | CASSPGIPEAFF
TRBJ2-2 | NA | NA | TRBV12-5 | TGTGCTAGTGATGGGCAGGGTTCCACCGGGGAGCTGTTTTTT | CASDGQGSTGELFF
TRBJ2-2 | NA | TRBD1 | TRBV7-9 | TGTGCCAGCAGCAGCAGACAGGGGGTAGACACCGGGGAGCTGTTTTTT | CASSSRQGVDTGELFF
TRBJ2-7 | NA | NA | TRBV9 | TGTGCCAGCAGCGTCGGCCTCCTAGATTTCGAGCAGTACTTC | CASSVGLLDFEQYF
TRBJ2-7 | NA | NA | TRBV19 | TGTGCCAGTAGTGAACACCGGGGGACAGCGGACGAGCAGTACTTC | CASSEHRGTADEQYF
TRBJ2-1 | once | NA | TRBV4-1 | TGCGCCAGCAGCCGAAGATCAGATGAGCAGTTCTTC | CASSRRSDEQFF
TRBJ2-1 | NA | TRBD2 | TRBV7-2 | TGTGCCAGCAGCTTAGCCGAAGGCGGGAGTCCGGATGAGCAGTTCTTC | CASSLAEGGSPDEQFF
TRBJ2-2 | NA | TRBD2 | TRBV4-3 | TGCGCCAGCAGCCAAGATCCGGGACTAAGGAACACCGGGGAGCTGTTTTTT | CASSQDPGLRNTGELFF
TRBJ1-1 | NA | NA | TRBV4-3 | TGCGCCAGCAGCCGATTAACGGAGGCTGAAGCTTTCTTT | CASSRLTEAEAFF
TRBJ1-1 | NA | NA | TRBV9 | TGTGCCAGCAGCCAGGGACATTTACAGAGCTCTGAAGCTTTCTTT | CASSQGHLQSSEAFF
TRBJ2-1 | once | TRBD2 | TRBV5-1 | TGCGCCAGCAGCTTTCGACTAGCGGATCACTACAATGAGCAGTTCTTC | CASSFRLADHYNEQFF
TRBJ2-7 | NA | NA | TRBV19 | TGTGCCAGTAGTATAGATTGGAGAAACGAGCAGTACTTC | CASSIDWRNEQYF
TRBJ2-7 | NA | NA | TRBV27 | TGTGCCAGCAGCTTGAGTAGGGGATCCTACGAGCAGTACTTC | CASSLSRGSYEQYF
TRBJ2-1 | NA | NA | TRBV6-5 | TGTGCCAGCAGTTACGGGACTCCTTCCTGGGAGCAGTTCTTC | CASSYGTPSWEQFF
TRBJ1-1 | NA | NA | TRBV11-2 | TGTGCCAGCAGCCCCAGGCGGGGCCTTGTCTCTGAAGCTTTCTTT | CASSPRRGLVSEAFF
TRBJ2-7 | NA | NA | TRBV4-1 | TGCGCCAGCAGCCAAGATACCTCGGAGTACGAGCAGTACTTC | CASSQDTSEYEQYF
TRBJ1-5 | NA | TRBD1 | TRBV28 | TGTGCCAGCAGTGTTAGGGGGCAAGGCAATCAGCCCCAGCATTTT | CASSVRGQGNQPQHF
TRBJ2-1 | NA | TRBD1 | TRBV29-1 | TGCAGCGTTGAAATCCCAGGGGGCAATGAGCAGTTCTTC | CSVEIPGGNEQFF
TRBJ2-4 | NA | NA | TRBV5-4 | TGTGCCAGCAGCTTGGGTGGAGCCAACATTCAGTACTTC | CASSLGGANIQYF
TRBJ2-2 | NA | TRBD2 | TRBV6-5 | TGTGCCAGCAGTTTAACTAGCGGGAGGACGGCCGGGGAGCTGTTTTTT | CASSLTSGRTAGELFF
TRBJ1-5 | NA | NA | TRBV18 | TGTGCCAGCTCACCAAGGGCAGGGAATCAGCCCCAGCATTTT | CASSPRAGNQPQHF
TRBJ2-1 | NA | TRBD1 | TRBV9 | TGTGCCAGCAGCCTGACAGGGGCCTACAATGAGCAGTTCTTC | CASSLTGAYNEQFF
TRBJ1-2 | NA | TRBD1 | TRBV9 | TGTGCCAGCAGCGGAGGACAGGATTACTATGGCTACACCTTC | CASSGGQDYYGYTF
TRBJ2-7 | NA | TRBD1 | TRBV19 | TGTGCCAGTTCACCCGGGACAGGGGGCGTCGAGCAGTACTTC | CASSPGTGGVEQYF
TRBJ2-3 | NA | TRBD2 | TRBV9 | TGTGCCAGCGGACTAGCGGGAAAATTCGCAGATACGCAGTATTTT | CASGLAGKFADTQYF
TRBJ2-3 | NA | NA | TRBV9 | TGTGCCAGCAGCGTAGTGGAGGGAAGTTCCTCAACGCAGTATTTT | CASSVVEGSSSTQYF
TRBJ2-7 | NA | NA | TRBV7-9 | TGTGCCAGCAGCTTAGATCCCCGTGAGCAGTACTTC | CASSLDPREQYF
TRBJ1-1 | NA | TRBD1 | TRBV19 | TGTGCCAGTAGTATAGGACAGGGGGTGCAAGCTTTCTTT | CASSIGQGVQAFF
TRBJ2-2 | NA | NA | TRBV29-1 | TGCAGCGTTGAAGAGCTAGACAGAGGCACCGGGGAGCTGTTTTTT | CSVEELDRGTGELFF
TRBJ1-1 | NA | NA | TRBV5-4 | TGTGCCAGCAGCCACGGAGAATCGACTGAAGCTTTCTTT | CASSHGESTEAFF